The sequence of this TCR beta chain was determined in a study of shared clonotypes between healthy human individuals. Study information: Each donor's CD4 naive and CD4 memory cells filled three plates apiece, CD8 naive two, and CD8 memory one. The study's findings and limits: Donor clonotype sharing was expected to depend on sequencing depth. Non-shared clonotypes showed lower generation probabilities than clonotypes common to all four donors.

Note on this clone: Its antigen is unidentified.

Partitioning of CD4+ cells yielded a CD45RA+ naive subset and a CD45RA-negative memory subset. Libraries were prepared by immunoSEQ multiplex PCR; TCRdb keeps only in-frame clonotypes and omits some of them. The sample holds roughly 530,000 clones; roughly 95% are singletons and the top ten take 0.06%. With 3 bases removed from V and 6 bases from J, the gap between germline ends came to 17 bases. Germline CDR1 is LNHDA and CDR2 is SQIVND (reference sequence). The CDR3 spans 15 residues. The material sequenced was naive CD4+ T cells sorted from blood. Subset defined: CD45RA+ positively selected. This TCR was sampled from a woman aged 25 to 45 in good health. The gene calls are TRBV19 and TRBJ1-1, with D tentatively TRBD1 (6 bases). The CDR3 loop is CASSIPGGVHAEAFF. The CDR3 coding sequence is TGTGCCAGTAGTATTCCCGGGGGCGTCCACGCTGAAGCTTTCTTT.